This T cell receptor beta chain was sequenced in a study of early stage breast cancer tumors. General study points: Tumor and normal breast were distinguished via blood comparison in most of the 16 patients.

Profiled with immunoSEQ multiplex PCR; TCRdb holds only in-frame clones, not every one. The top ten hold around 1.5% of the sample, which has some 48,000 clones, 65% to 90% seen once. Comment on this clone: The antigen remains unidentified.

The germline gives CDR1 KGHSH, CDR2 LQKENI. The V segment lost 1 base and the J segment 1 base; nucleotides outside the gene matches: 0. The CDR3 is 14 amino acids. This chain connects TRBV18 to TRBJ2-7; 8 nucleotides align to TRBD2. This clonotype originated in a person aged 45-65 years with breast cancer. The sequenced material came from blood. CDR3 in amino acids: CASSPLAGSYEQYF. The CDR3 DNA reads TGTGCCAGCTCACCACTAGCGGGATCCTACGAGCAGTACTTC.